This T cell receptor (beta chain) was identified in a study of vaccination and CD4 T cells after COVID-19. Germline assignment: CDR1 LNHDA and CDR2 SQIVND (reference sequence). Trimming took off 7 bases at V and 3 bases at J, with 12 bases between the two ends. The CDR3 totals 13 residues. Cultured CD4+ T-cell DNA underwent Oncomine TCR Beta short-read sequencing. Each CDR3 protein gets one entry after TCRdb re-called the PCR reads with MiXCR. Among about 6,700 distinct CDR3 sequences listed, about 30% were seen once. The treatment was: approximately 10-day PBMC culture with coronavirus spike peptide pools or control peptides (ViraFEST assay). CD4+ T cells of the unexposed donor were collected before the COVID-19 pandemic (2011-2018). There are a few counts of this clonotype. As yet, its antigen is unknown.

This receptor was taken from a human donor in good health. V usage is TRBV19 and J usage is TRBJ1-1; D is possibly TRBD1 (6 bases). Sequenced: CD4+ T cells from blood, cultured in vitro. CDR3: CASKRGADTEAFF. In DNA form, the CDR3 reads TGTGCCAGTAAGAGGGGGGCGGACACTGAAGCTTTCTTT.